This T cell receptor (beta chain) was recovered during a study of blood T cell repertoires in COVID-19 (TCRdb year 2020). Study-wide context: Collaborator samples came from the United States, Italy and Spain and covered acute and convalescent phases of COVID-19. The material from the prospective study consisted of cDNA or gDNA derived from T cells, B-cell-depleted T cells, or PBMCs. Deeply sampled blood TCRbeta repertoires from subjects exposed to, actively infected with, or recovered from COVID-19 were included in the dataset. The repertoires were released in a freely available public database intended as a resource for research on the immune response to SARS-CoV-2. Samples came from the ongoing ImmuneRACE study (first 160 participants) plus 1,254 subjects from 6 global collaborators. Sample metadata almost always included a de-identified subject ID, COVID-19 status, age in years and sex. Where available, HLA class I and class II types were obtained from metadata supplied by the sample provider rather than from assay-based typing. The investigation overall reported the following: The quantity of clinical and demographic metadata differed by source and by participant and was supplied without curation.

TCRbeta CDR3 regions were amplified from genomic DNA by means of the immunoSEQ Assay, a bias-controlled multiplex PCR. As for the original processing: The number of nucleated cells in each sample was estimated by amplification of reference gene primers within the assay. To quantify the absolute abundance of each unique TCRbeta CDR3 rearrangement, sequence reads were collapsed and filtered. For each sample, productive Simpson clonality was calculated as the square root of Simpson's diversity index over productive rearrangements. TCRdb retrieved this table from immuneACCESS and kept in-frame rearrangements only. Not all clones are present; in checked studies, unresolved V genes account for under half, and no reason is known for the remainder. That table gives V, J and clone size, and the DNA gave D and trimming. The sample yields under 130,000 clones; 80% to 90% were counted once. Of the sample, 32% falls within the top ten clones.

In regard to this clone: Its antigen is currently not known. Base qualities are missing; no much larger clone stands one base away.

Whole blood was collected in K2EDTA tubes by collaborating institutions according to the institutions' own protocols. Collaborator samples were shipped for TCRbeta analysis as frozen whole blood, isolated PBMCs, or DNA extracted from either sample type. Material: peripheral blood. The receptor was isolated from a woman older than 75 with acute or convalescent COVID-19.

CDR3 loop: CASSQQSGTGTYEQYF. DNA sequence: TGCGCCAGCAGCCAGCAGTCCGGGACAGGGACATACGAGCAGTACTTC. The receptor chain draws on TRBV4-3 and TRBJ2-7, and TRBD1 aligns with 9 junction nucleotides. According to the germline V gene, CDR1 reads LGHNA and CDR2 reads YSLEER. Including cysteine and phenylalanine, the CDR3 has 16 amino acids. Left in the record is the CDR3 DNA by itself, 48 bases read in frame from the first base. Here V drops 3 bases and J drops 4 bases, and the junction holds 10 bases not matched to any gene.